One and the same sample provided the 20 T cell receptor beta chains below, sequenced in a study of blood T cell repertoires in COVID-19. Assay used: immunoSEQ multiplex PCR; TCRdb lists only in-frame clones, some missing. The sample includes around 240,000 clones, 91% of them seen just once. Material for sequencing was PBMCs or T cells enriched from blood (not recorded which). These receptors were taken from a human donor in a cohort exposed to, infected with or recovered from COVID-19 (not recorded which). The donor label of this sample is uncertain.

The chain employs TRBV19 and TRBJ2-7; the match to TRBD1 covers 7 bases. The ends lost 5 bases at V and 4 bases at J; junction bases unmatched: 11. The CDR3 runs to 15 residues. Germline loops: CDR1 LNHDA, CDR2 SQIVND (reference sequence). This chain's CDR3 is CASSFGRGLAYEQYF. CDR3 sequence (DNA): TGTGCCAGTAGTTTTGGTAGGGGGCTTGCTTACGAGCAGTACTTC.

In its sample, this clone was seen once. The V gene is TRBV3-1 (or the pseudogene TRBV3-2), the J gene TRBJ1-2; 7 bases line up with TRBD1. The CDR3 has 14 residues. The ends lost 4 bases at V and 8 bases at J; junction bases unmatched: 10. Germline V gene sequence: CDR1 LGHDT, CDR2 YNNKEL (reference sequence). The CDR3 is CASSPRGQHSGYTF. Here the CDR3 DNA reads TGTGCCAGCAGCCCGAGGGGACAGCACTCCGGCTACACCTTC.

The genes are TRBV10-3 and TRBJ1-2; D is ambiguous. Germline CDR1 and CDR2: ENHRY and SYGVKD. The CDR3 consists of 13 residues. The V end was cut by 2 bases, the J end by 4 bases, with 8 bases between. CDR3 nucleotide sequence: TGTGCCATCAGTGAGGGAGTCGGCTATGGCTACACCTTC. Translating gives CAISEGVGYGYTF.

The chain links TRBV7-9 to TRBJ1-3, with 7 bases aligning to TRBD1. The germline CDR1 and CDR2 sequences are SEHNR and FQNEAQ (reference sequence). The CDR3 spans 14 residues. The junction had 8 bases not matched to a gene; V was cut back by 5 bases and J by 7 bases. As DNA, the CDR3 is TGTGCCAGCAGCCGGCCGGGACAGCTGAACACCATATATTTT. Its protein product is CASSRPGQLNTIYF.

The genes are TRBV5-1 and TRBJ2-7, with 7 bases identical to TRBD1. The CDR3 loop spans 15 amino acids. With V trimmed by 5 bases and J by 1 base, 9 bases remained unmatched. Germline values: CDR1 SGHRS, CDR2 YFSETQ. The CDR3 DNA reads TGCGCCAGCAGACCTGGACAGGTGGGATCCTACGAGCAGTACTTC. It translates to CASRPGQVGSYEQYF.

This rearrangement joins TRBV7-9 to TRBJ2-3; D gene unclear. Trimming removed 5 bases from V and 2 bases from J, with 8 bases in between. The CDR3 consists of 13 residues. Germline-derived CDR1 and CDR2 are SEHNR and FQNEAQ (reference sequence). CDR3 sequence: CASSPPSTDTQYF. Here the CDR3 DNA reads TGTGCCAGCAGCCCCCCCTCCACAGATACGCAGTATTTT.

The rearrangement uses TRBV7-8 and TRBJ2-5; D is perhaps TRBD1 (5 bases). The CDR3 has 14 residues. Germline V gene sequence: CDR1 SGHVS, CDR2 FQNEAQ. V lost 1 base, J lost 5 bases, and 11 bases lay in between. CDR3 loop: CASSLGRTTETQYF. The CDR3, as DNA: TGTGCCAGCAGCTTAGGTCGGACAACCGAGACCCAGTACTTC.

The J gene is TRBJ2-1, the V gene TRBV5-6; 14 bases line up with TRBD2. Germline values: CDR1 SGHDT, CDR2 YYEEEE. The length of the CDR3 is 13 residues. The junction had 3 bases not matched to a gene; V was cut back by 2 bases and J by 14 bases. DNA for the CDR3: TGTGCCAGCAGCTTCCGGACTAGCGGGGGGAAGTTCTTC. Its protein is CASSFRTSGGKFF.

The chain recombines TRBV7-3 with TRBJ2-3; 10 nucleotides match TRBD2. V shed 5 bases and J 3 bases; nucleotides not matched to a gene: 5. The CDR3 spans 15 residues. Looked up from germline, CDR1 is SGHTA and CDR2 is FQGTGA. The CDR3 DNA follows: TGTGCCAGCAGCCTAGCGGGGGAGGGGACAGATACGCAGTATTTT. Its protein is CASSLAGEGTDTQYF.

The V and J genes are TRBV7-9 and TRBJ2-2; 7 bases match TRBD2. The V gene's germline CDR1 is SEHNR and CDR2 FQNEAQ (reference sequence). The CDR3 has 18 amino acids. The V and J ends lost 5 bases and 0 bases, in that order; junction bases with no gene match: 12. The CDR3 DNA is TGTGCCAGCAGCGTGGGGGGAGGGAGCCCCTCGAACACCGGGGAGCTGTTTTTT. This translates into CASSVGGGSPSNTGELFF.

This chain uses TRBV18 with TRBJ2-7, with a weak D call TRBD2 (5 bases). V was trimmed by 0 bases and J by 2 bases, leaving 11 bases between them. This CDR3 contains 15 residues. Germline CDR1 and CDR2: KGHSH and LQKENI. In DNA form, the CDR3 reads TGTGCCAGCTCACCACCGAGCGGCGGAGCCTACGAGCAGTACTTC. The encoded protein is CASSPPSGGAYEQYF.

The V and J genes are TRBV19 and TRBJ1-5; D is unresolved. The germline CDR1 and CDR2 sequences are LNHDA and SQIVND (reference sequence). This CDR3 region has 13 residues. V shed 6 bases and J shed 7 bases, with 13 bases lying between them. CDR3 DNA sequence: TGTGCCAGTAGGGCCACCAGGATCCAGCCCCAGCATTTT. Its protein is CASRATRIQPQHF.

This chain joins TRBV4-2 and TRBJ1-1; D remains unclear. In germline, CDR1 is LGHNA, CDR2 YNFKEQ. V was shortened by 0 bases and J by 3 bases, with 11 bases between the two germline ends. The CDR3 covers 15 residues. The CDR3 is CASSQDGRSDTEAFF. The CDR3 DNA follows: TGTGCCAGCAGCCAAGATGGCAGGTCGGACACTGAAGCTTTCTTT.

V usage is TRBV7-6 and J usage is TRBJ2-3, with a tentative D call TRBD1 (5 bases). Germline V lookup: CDR1 SGHVS, CDR2 FNYEAQ. CDR3 length: 14 amino acids. The ends were cut back, 1 base at V and 5 bases at J, with 10 bases in the middle. The CDR3 region has the DNA TGTGCCAGCAGCTTAGTACCCAGGGAAGATACGCAGTATTTT. Translating gives CASSLVPREDTQYF.

The chain couples TRBV11-2 to TRBJ1-3; D not resolved. Looked up from germline, CDR1 is SGHAT and CDR2 is FQNNGV. V gave up 0 bases and J gave up 0 bases, with 6 bases separating them. The CDR3 totals 15 residues. CDR3 residues: CASSLDRNSGNTIYF. CDR3 coding DNA: TGTGCCAGCAGCTTAGACAGGAACTCTGGAAACACCATATATTTT.

V usage is TRBV27 and J usage is TRBJ2-5; possible D gene TRBD1, 6 bases. Trimming took off 2 bases at V and 6 bases at J, with 7 bases between the two ends. The CDR3 sequence is 12 residues long. The germline gives CDR1 MNHEY, CDR2 SMNVEV (reference sequence). The CDR3 DNA follows: TGTGCCAGCAGTTTAGGGGGCAAGACCCAGTACTTC. Amino acid sequence: CASSLGGKTQYF.

This clone came up a few times. In DNA form, the CDR3 reads TGCGCCAGCAGCGATACAAGCACAGATACGCAGTATTTT. It codes for CASSDTSTDTQYF. This sequence joins TRBV10-1 and TRBJ2-3, with D unresolved. Germline V lookup: CDR1 WNHNN, CDR2 SYGVQD (reference sequence). The CDR3 loop spans 13 amino acids. V was shortened by 6 bases and J by 0 bases, with 7 bases between the two germline ends.

This chain uses TRBV12-3 or TRBV12-4 with TRBJ2-7; TRBD2 might be the D (6 bases). The V and J ends lost 5 bases and 3 bases respectively, with 11 bases between them. The CDR3 is made up of 13 amino acids. The CDR3 loop reads CASSRGTIYEQYF. In DNA form, the CDR3 reads TGTGCCAGCAGTCGGGGGACCATCTACGAGCAGTACTTC.

The rearrangement uses TRBV24-1 and TRBJ1-2, with 8 bases that match TRBD1. This CDR3 has 15 residues. V trimming: 6 bases; J trimming: 5 bases; junction bases outside the gene matches: 10. From germline, CDR1 is KGHDR and CDR2 SFDVKD. The CDR3 sequence is CATSSNRDRPYGYTF. The CDR3 region has the DNA TGTGCCACCAGTTCGAACCGGGACAGGCCGTATGGCTACACCTTC.

The V and J genes are TRBV14 and TRBJ2-2; 8 bases are shared with TRBD1. The J segment lost 8 bases and the V segment lost 4 bases, leaving 12 bases of the junction unmatched. The germline gives CDR1 SGHDN, CDR2 FVKESK. CDR3 size: 16 residues. The CDR3 loop reads CASSLPGQAPTGELFF. DNA of the CDR3: TGTGCCAGCAGCCTGCCGGGACAGGCCCCTACGGGGGAGCTGTTTTTT.